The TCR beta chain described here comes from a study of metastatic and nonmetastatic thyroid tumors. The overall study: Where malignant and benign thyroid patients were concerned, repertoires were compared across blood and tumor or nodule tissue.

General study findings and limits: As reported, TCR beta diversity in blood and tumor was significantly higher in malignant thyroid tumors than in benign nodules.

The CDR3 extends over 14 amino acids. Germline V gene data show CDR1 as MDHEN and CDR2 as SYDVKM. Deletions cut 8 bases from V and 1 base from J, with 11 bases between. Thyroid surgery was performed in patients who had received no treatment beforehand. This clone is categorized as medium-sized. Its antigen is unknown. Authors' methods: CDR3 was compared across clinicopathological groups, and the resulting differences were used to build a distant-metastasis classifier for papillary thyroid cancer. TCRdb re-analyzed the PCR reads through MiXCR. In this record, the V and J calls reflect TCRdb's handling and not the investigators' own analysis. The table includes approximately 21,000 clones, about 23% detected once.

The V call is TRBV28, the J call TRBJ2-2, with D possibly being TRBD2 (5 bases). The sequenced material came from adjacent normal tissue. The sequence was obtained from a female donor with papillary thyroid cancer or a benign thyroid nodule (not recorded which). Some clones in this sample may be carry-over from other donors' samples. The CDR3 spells CASRSEGNTGELFF. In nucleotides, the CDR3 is TGTGCCAGCCGTTCCGAGGGGAACACCGGGGAGCTGTTTTTT.